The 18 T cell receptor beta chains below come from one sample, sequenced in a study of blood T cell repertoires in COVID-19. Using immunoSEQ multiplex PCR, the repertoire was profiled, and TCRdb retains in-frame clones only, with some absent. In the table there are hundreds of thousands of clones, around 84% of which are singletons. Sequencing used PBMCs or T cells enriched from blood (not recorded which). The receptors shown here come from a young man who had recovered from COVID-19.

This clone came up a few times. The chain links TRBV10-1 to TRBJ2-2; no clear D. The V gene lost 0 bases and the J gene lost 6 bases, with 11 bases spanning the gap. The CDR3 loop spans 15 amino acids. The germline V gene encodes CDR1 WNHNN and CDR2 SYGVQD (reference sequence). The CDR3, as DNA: TGCGCCAGCAGTGAGTCGCCAGCGAAATCCGGGGAGCTGTTTTTT. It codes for CASSESPAKSGELFF.

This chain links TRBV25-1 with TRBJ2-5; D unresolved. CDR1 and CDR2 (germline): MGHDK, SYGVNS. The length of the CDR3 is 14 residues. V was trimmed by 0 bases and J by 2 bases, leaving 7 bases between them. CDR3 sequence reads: CASSEYWAQETQYF. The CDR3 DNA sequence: TGTGCCAGCAGTGAATATTGGGCACAAGAGACCCAGTACTTC.

CDR3 in DNA: TGTGCCAGCGAGAGATGGAACACTGAAGCTTTCTTT. Its protein product is CASERWNTEAFF. The chain recombines TRBV24-1 with TRBJ1-1; D ambiguous. The CDR3 length is 12 residues. The V end lost 11 bases, the J end lost 1 base, and 10 bases lay between the germline ends. CDR1 and CDR2 from the germline V gene are KGHDR and SFDVKD.

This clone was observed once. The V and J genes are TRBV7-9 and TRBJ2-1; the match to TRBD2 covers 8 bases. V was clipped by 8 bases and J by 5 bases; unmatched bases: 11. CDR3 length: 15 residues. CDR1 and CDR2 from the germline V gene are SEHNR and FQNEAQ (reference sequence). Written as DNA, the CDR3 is TGTGCCAGCTCCACCCCTCGCGGGGGGAACAATGAGCAGTTCTTC. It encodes CASSTPRGGNNEQFF.

The CDR3 DNA reads TGTGCCAGCATTCCAGGGGGCAATCAGCCCCAGCATTTT. Its translation is CASIPGGNQPQHF. V usage is TRBV6-5 and J usage is TRBJ1-5, with D maybe TRBD1 (6 bases). The CDR3 consists of 13 residues. The V and J ends lost 7 bases and 2 bases respectively, with 9 bases between them. Germline loops: CDR1 MNHEY, CDR2 SVGAGI.

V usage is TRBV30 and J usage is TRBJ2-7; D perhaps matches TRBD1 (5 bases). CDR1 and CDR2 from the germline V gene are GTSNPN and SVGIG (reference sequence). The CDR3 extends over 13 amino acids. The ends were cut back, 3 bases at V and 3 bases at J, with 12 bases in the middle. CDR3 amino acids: CAWRDTQNYEQYF. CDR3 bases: TGTGCCTGGAGGGACACCCAGAACTACGAGCAGTACTTC.

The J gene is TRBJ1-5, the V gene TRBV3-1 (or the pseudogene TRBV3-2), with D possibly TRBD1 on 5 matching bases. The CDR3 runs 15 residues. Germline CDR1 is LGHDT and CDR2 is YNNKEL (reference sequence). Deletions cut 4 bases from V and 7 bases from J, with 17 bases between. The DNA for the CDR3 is TGTGCCAGCAGCCCGGTTCACGGGGGTGGCCAGCCCCAGCATTTT. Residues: CASSPVHGGGQPQHF.

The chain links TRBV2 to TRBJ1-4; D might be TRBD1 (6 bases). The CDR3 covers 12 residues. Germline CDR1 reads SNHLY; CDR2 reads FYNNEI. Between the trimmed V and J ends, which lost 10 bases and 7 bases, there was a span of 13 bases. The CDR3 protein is CAIRTDSEKLFF. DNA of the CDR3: TGTGCCATCCGGACAGACTCTGAAAAACTGTTTTTT.

The CDR3 nucleotides read TGTGCCAGTGCAGACAGTATGAACACTGAAGCTTTCTTT. It translates to CASADSMNTEAFF. The V call is TRBV19, the J call TRBJ1-1; possibly TRBD1 for D (5 bases). The CDR3 contains 13 residues. V was pared by 8 bases and J by 0 bases, with 10 bases between. CDR1 and CDR2 from the germline V gene are LNHDA and SQIVND (reference sequence).

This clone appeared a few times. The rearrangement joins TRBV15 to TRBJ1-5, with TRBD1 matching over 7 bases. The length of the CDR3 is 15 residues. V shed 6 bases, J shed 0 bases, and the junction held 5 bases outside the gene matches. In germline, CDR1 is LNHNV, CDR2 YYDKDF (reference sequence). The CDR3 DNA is TGTGCCACCAGAGAGGGGGCCTATAGCAATCAGCCCCAGCATTTT. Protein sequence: CATREGAYSNQPQHF.

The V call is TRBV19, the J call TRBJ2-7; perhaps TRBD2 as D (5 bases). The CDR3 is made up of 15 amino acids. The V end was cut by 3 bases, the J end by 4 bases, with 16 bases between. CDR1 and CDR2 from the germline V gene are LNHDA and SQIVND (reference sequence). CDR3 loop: CASSIASTKTYEQYF. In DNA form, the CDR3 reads TGTGCCAGTAGTATCGCTTCGACTAAGACGTACGAGCAGTACTTC.

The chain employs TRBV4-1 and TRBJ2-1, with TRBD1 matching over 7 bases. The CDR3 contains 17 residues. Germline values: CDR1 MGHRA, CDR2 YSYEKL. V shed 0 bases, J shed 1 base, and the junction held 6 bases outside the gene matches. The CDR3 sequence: CASSQESAGGSYNEQFF. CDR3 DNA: TGCGCCAGCAGCCAAGAGAGCGCAGGGGGTTCCTACAATGAGCAGTTCTTC.

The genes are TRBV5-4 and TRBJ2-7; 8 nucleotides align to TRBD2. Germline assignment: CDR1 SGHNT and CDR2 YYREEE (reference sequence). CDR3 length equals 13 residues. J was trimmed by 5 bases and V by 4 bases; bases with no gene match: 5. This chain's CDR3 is CASSREGGNEQYF. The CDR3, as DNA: TGTGCCAGCAGCCGGGAGGGGGGAAACGAGCAGTACTTC.

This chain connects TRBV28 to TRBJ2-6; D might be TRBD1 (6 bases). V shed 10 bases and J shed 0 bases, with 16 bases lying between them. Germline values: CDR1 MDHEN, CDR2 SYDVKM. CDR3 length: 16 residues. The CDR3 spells CATSTGRRSGANVLTF. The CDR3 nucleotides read TGTGCCACCTCGACAGGCAGGCGCTCTGGGGCCAACGTCCTGACTTTC.

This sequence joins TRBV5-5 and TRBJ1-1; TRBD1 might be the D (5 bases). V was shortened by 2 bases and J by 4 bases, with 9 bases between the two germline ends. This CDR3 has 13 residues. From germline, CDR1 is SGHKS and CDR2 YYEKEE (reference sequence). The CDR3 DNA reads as TGTGCCAGCAGCTTAGGGGCTGGCACTGAAGCTTTCTTT. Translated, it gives CASSLGAGTEAFF.

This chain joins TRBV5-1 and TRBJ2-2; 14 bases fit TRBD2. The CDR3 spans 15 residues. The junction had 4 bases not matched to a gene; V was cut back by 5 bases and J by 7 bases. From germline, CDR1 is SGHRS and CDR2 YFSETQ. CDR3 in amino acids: CASRGLAGDNGELFF. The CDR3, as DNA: TGCGCCAGCAGGGGACTAGCGGGGGATAACGGGGAGCTGTTTTTT.

Here the CDR3 DNA reads TGTGCCAGCAGTTTCAGCGGGGGGGCGCGGACCGGGGAGCTGTTTTTT. It specifies CASSFSGGARTGELFF. This chain uses TRBV28 with TRBJ2-2, with 10 bases that match TRBD2. Trimming removed 3 bases from V and 5 bases from J; junction bases left unmatched: 6. Germline assignment: CDR1 MDHEN and CDR2 SYDVKM. CDR3 length: 16 amino acids.

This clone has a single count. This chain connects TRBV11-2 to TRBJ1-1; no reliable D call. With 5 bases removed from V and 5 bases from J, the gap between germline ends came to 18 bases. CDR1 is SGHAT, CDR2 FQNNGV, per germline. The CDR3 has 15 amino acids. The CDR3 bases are TGTGCCAGCAGCCCAAGGTATGAGGGTTTGACTGAAGCTTTCTTT. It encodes CASSPRYEGLTEAFF.